Listed below are T cell receptor beta chains from one sample, sequenced in a study of blood T cell repertoires in COVID-19. Clones were read by immunoSEQ multiplex PCR, and TCRdb kept only the in-frame ones, dropping some. The data show about 200,000 clones, approximately 86% seen once. The sample was peripheral blood. The receptors stem from a man between 60 and 70 years old with acute or convalescent COVID-19. The CDR3 runs from the conserved cysteine through the conserved F or W. A D gene is named only where the DNA matches it firmly. The size of a clone is reported for some rows only, either as once, few or many, or as a class for expanded clones.

D | size | J | V | DNA | CDR3
TRBD1 | . | TRBJ2-7 | TRBV19 | TGTGCCAGTAGACCGGGACAGGACTCCTACGAGCAGTACTTC | CASRPGQDSYEQYF
. | . | TRBJ2-4 | TRBV6-1 | TGTGCCAGCAGTGAAATCGGGGGCCTACAGGGGATGTTGGCCAAAAACATTCAGTACTTC | CASSEIGGLQGMLAKNIQYF
. | . | TRBJ1-4 | TRBV3-1/TRBV3-2 | TGTGCCAGCAGCCAAGACATTGGGGGCCGGCGACTGTTTTTT | CASSQDIGGRRLFF
TRBD1 | . | TRBJ2-6 | TRBV5-1 | TGCGCCAGCAGCCACATCACACAGGGGGCCAGGGACGGCTCTGGGGCCAACGTCCTGACTTTC | CASSHITQGARDGSGANVLTF
. | . | TRBJ2-6 | TRBV29-1 | TGCAGCGTTGACAGGGCTCCCGCAGGAGGGGCCAACGTCCTGACTTTC | CSVDRAPAGGANVLTF
. | . | TRBJ2-6 | TRBV7-2 | TGTGCCAGCAGCCCCCGAGAGGATTCTGGGGCCAACGTCCTGACTTTC | CASSPREDSGANVLTF
. | . | TRBJ2-2 | TRBV27 | TGTGCCAGCAGTTTCTCGACAGCCTCGAACACCGGGGAGCTGTTTTTT | CASSFSTASNTGELFF
TRBD2 | once | TRBJ2-7 | TRBV27 | TGTGCCAGCAGTTTAGACCGGACTAGCGGGGGGCTAGCCTACGAGCAGTACTTC | CASSLDRTSGGLAYEQYF
. | once | TRBJ2-1 | TRBV14 | TGTGCCAGCAGCCAGTATCCAGAGCGAAATGAGCAGTTCTTC | CASSQYPERNEQFF
TRBD1 | few | TRBJ2-7 | TRBV18 | TGTGCCAGCTCACCCCTCGGACAGGGTGGTGCGGGGTTTTGGGAGCAGTACTTC | CASSPLGQGGAGFWEQYF
TRBD1 | . | TRBJ1-1 | TRBV3-1/TRBV3-2 | TGTGCCAGCAGCCAAGTCGGGACAGGGCCCACTGAAGCTTTCTTT | CASSQVGTGPTEAFF
. | . | TRBJ2-1 | TRBV7-8 | TGTGCCAGCAGCTTAGTTGCGGGTGTGGGGTCCAATGAGCAGTTCTTC | CASSLVAGVGSNEQFF
. | . | TRBJ2-7 | TRBV6-5 | TGTGCCAGCAGTTACTCGACGGGCTACGAGCAGTACTTC | CASSYSTGYEQYF
. | . | TRBJ2-1 | TRBV24-1 | TGTGCCACCAGTGATTCTCGGGGGTTCGAGGGACATGAGCAGTTCTTC | CATSDSRGFEGHEQFF
TRBD1 | . | TRBJ1-2 | TRBV5-6 | TGTGCCAGCAGCCGAACCACAGGGGGATCGGCTTATGGCTACACCTTC | CASSRTTGGSAYGYTF
TRBD1 | . | TRBJ2-7 | TRBV5-1 | TGCGCCAGCAGCTTGGGACAGGGGGCCAACGAGCAGTACTTC | CASSLGQGANEQYF
TRBD1 | . | TRBJ1-1 | TRBV10-3 | TGTGCCATCAGTGAGGCCGACAGGGGTGGAACTGAAGCTTTCTTT | CAISEADRGGTEAFF
TRBD1 | few | TRBJ1-2 | TRBV2 | TGTGCCAGCAGTATAAGGACAGGGATCAACTATGGCTACACCTTC | CASSIRTGINYGYTF
TRBD1 | . | TRBJ2-7 | TRBV18 | TGTGCCAGCTCACCCTTATCACAGGGGCACGAGCAGTACTTC | CASSPLSQGHEQYF
TRBD1 | . | TRBJ2-5 | TRBV5-1 | TGCGCCAGCAGGTTGTCGACAGGGTCGGAAGAGACCCAGTACTTC | CASRLSTGSEETQYF
TRBD1 | . | TRBJ2-1 | TRBV6-2/TRBV6-3 | TGTGCCAGCAGTTCCTTCGGGACAGGATACAATGAGCAGTTCTTC | CASSSFGTGYNEQFF
. | . | TRBJ2-2 | TRBV18 | TGTGCCAGCTCACCCGACAGAAGAACGAACACCGGGGAGCTGTTTTTT | CASSPDRRTNTGELFF
TRBD1 | . | TRBJ2-7 | TRBV4-2 | TGTGCCAGCAGCCAAGGACAGGGGGACAGCTCGTACGAGCAGTACTTC | CASSQGQGDSSYEQYF
. | . | TRBJ1-2 | TRBV6-5 | TGTGCCAGCAGTTATACTACAGGGTTGGATGGCTACACCTTC | CASSYTTGLDGYTF
TRBD1 | . | TRBJ1-2 | TRBV6-2/TRBV6-3 | TGTGCCAGCAGTTGGACAGGGAGTGGCTATGGCTACACCTTC | CASSWTGSGYGYTF
. | . | TRBJ1-6 | TRBV29-1 | TGCAGCGTTGACCCCGGGAATAGGGATAATTCACCCCTCCACTTT | CSVDPGNRDNSPLHF
. | . | TRBJ1-3 | TRBV7-2 | TGTGCCAGCAGCTCGGGACTGGGAAACACCATATATTTT | CASSSGLGNTIYF
TRBD1 | . | TRBJ2-1 | TRBV18 | TGTGCCAGCTCACTCAAACCCCAGGGGGCGCGTGACAATGAGCAGTTCTTC | CASSLKPQGARDNEQFF
TRBD1 | . | TRBJ1-2 | TRBV6-2/TRBV6-3 | TGTGCCAGCAGGCCTCGCGGACAGGGGGTATTGGGCTACACCTTC | CASRPRGQGVLGYTF
. | . | TRBJ1-1 | TRBV19 | TGTGCCAGTAGTATGTGGGCCGGGAACACTGAAGCTTTCTTT | CASSMWAGNTEAFF
TRBD1 | few | TRBJ1-6 | TRBV5-1 | TGCGCCAGCAGCTTGGAAGGGACAGTTTCACCCCTCCACTTT | CASSLEGTVSPLHF
TRBD2 | . | TRBJ2-2 | TRBV10-2 | TGCGCCAGCAGGGGATTAGCGGGGGCCGCGAACACCGGGGAGCTGTTTTTT | CASRGLAGAANTGELFF
. | few | TRBJ2-3 | TRBV10-1 | TGCGCCAGCAGTGGCCTCAGGAGCACAGATACGCAGTATTTT | CASSGLRSTDTQYF
. | . | TRBJ1-1 | TRBV7-9 | TGTGCCAGCAGCTTAACGGGAAACATGAACACTGAAGCTTTCTTT | CASSLTGNMNTEAFF
. | . | TRBJ1-2 | TRBV30 | TGTGCCTGGAGTCAATCGGACTATGGCTACACCTTC | CAWSQSDYGYTF
. | . | TRBJ2-5 | TRBV6-2/TRBV6-3 | TGTGCCAGCAGTTACCCCTATTGGACCCAGTACTTC | CASSYPYWTQYF
TRBD1 | . | TRBJ2-5 | TRBV24-1 | TGTGCCACCAGTGAGAGTGCCGGGACAGGGCCAGAGACCCAGTACTTC | CATSESAGTGPETQYF
TRBD2 | . | TRBJ2-3 | TRBV24-1 | TGTGCCACCAGTGACCCGATTCGGGGGGGCACAGATACGCAGTATTTT | CATSDPIRGGTDTQYF
TRBD1 | . | TRBJ2-1 | TRBV5-4 | TGTGCCAGCAGCTCCCGGGACAGGGACTACAATGAGCAGTTCTTC | CASSSRDRDYNEQFF
. | . | TRBJ2-1 | TRBV14 | TGTGCCAGCAGCCAAGCGGGAATAGAGCAGTTCTTC | CASSQAGIEQFF
. | . | TRBJ2-7 | TRBV28 | TGTGCCAGCGGGGGGAACATCCCCTACGAGCAGTACTTC | CASGGNIPYEQYF
TRBD1 | few | TRBJ1-5 | TRBV6-5 | TGTGCCAGCAGCCGGACAGGGATCGATCAGCCCCAGCATTTT | CASSRTGIDQPQHF
TRBD1 | . | TRBJ2-4 | TRBV19 | TGTGCCACTTACTCCGGGACAGGTCAAAACATTCAGTACTTC | CATYSGTGQNIQYF
TRBD2 | . | TRBJ2-2 | TRBV5-1 | TGCGCCAGCAGCGGAAACGGACTAGCCCGGGAGCTGTTTTTT | CASSGNGLARELFF
TRBD1 | . | TRBJ1-2 | TRBV11-2 | TGTGCCAGCAGCCCTGGTCGGGGCAGGGGGCAGTATGGCTACACCTTC | CASSPGRGRGQYGYTF
TRBD2 | . | TRBJ2-1 | TRBV6-1 | TGTGCCAGCAGTGATGGGACTAGCGTAGGTAATGAGCAGTTCTTC | CASSDGTSVGNEQFF
. | . | TRBJ1-1 | TRBV3-1/TRBV3-2 | TGTGCCAGCAGGCGCAACACTGAAGCTTTCTTT | CASRRNTEAFF
TRBD1 | few | TRBJ1-2 | TRBV7-3 | TGTGCCAGCAGCGCCCAGGGACAGGTGATTGGGGATGGCTACACCTTC | CASSAQGQVIGDGYTF
TRBD1 | . | TRBJ1-2 | TRBV7-3 | TGTGCCAGCAGCTTAGGGACAGCCGTGGGCCCGTATGGCTACACCTTC | CASSLGTAVGPYGYTF
. | . | TRBJ1-2 | TRBV27 | TGTGCCAGCAGTGGAATCGGGACACCTAACTATGGCTACACCTTC | CASSGIGTPNYGYTF
. | . | TRBJ1-5 | TRBV25-1 | TGTGCCAGCAGTGGGGAGACTTGGGGTCAGCCCCAGCATTTT | CASSGETWGQPQHF
. | . | TRBJ2-3 | TRBV12-3/TRBV12-4 | TGTGCCAGCAGGGAGACTGGAGATACGCAGTATTTT | CASRETGDTQYF
TRBD1 | . | TRBJ2-5 | TRBV6-1 | TGTGCCAGCATTGAAGGGACAGGGGGCTGGGAGACCCAGTACTTC | CASIEGTGGWETQYF
. | . | TRBJ1-4 | TRBV6-1 | TGTGCCAGCAGTGATTCGTTTGCAACTAATGAAAAACTGTTTTTT | CASSDSFATNEKLFF
TRBD2 | once | TRBJ2-1 | TRBV27 | TGTGCCAGCAGCCTAGCGGGGGGGCAAATCTATGAGCAGTTCTTC | CASSLAGGQIYEQFF
. | few | TRBJ1-1 | TRBV15 | TGTGCCACCAGCAGAACACGGACAGAAGATGAAGCTTTCTTT | CATSRTRTEDEAFF